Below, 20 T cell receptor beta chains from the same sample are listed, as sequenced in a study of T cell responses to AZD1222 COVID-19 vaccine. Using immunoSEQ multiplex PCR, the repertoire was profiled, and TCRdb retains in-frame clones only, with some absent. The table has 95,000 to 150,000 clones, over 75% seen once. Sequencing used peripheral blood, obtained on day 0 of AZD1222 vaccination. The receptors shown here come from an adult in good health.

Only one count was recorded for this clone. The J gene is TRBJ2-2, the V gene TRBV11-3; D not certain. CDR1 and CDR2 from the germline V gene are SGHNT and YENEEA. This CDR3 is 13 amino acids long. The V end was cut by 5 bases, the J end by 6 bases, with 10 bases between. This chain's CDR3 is CASSLWGSGELFF. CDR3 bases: TGTGCCAGCAGCCTTTGGGGTTCCGGGGAGCTGTTTTTT.

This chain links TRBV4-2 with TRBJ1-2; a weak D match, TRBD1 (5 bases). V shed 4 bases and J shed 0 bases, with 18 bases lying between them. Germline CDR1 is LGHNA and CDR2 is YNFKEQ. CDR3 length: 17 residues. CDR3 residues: CASSLEPGAGTNYGYTF. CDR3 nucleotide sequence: TGTGCCAGCAGCCTCGAACCCGGGGCAGGGACTAACTATGGCTACACCTTC.

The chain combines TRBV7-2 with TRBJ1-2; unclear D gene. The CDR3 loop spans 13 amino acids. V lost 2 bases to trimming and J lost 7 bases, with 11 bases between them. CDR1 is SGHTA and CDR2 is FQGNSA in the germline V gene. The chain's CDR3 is CASSLSQRFGYTF. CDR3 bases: TGTGCCAGCAGCTTATCACAGCGGTTTGGCTACACCTTC.

The CDR3, as DNA: TGTGCCAGCAGCTCCGGGACAGGGCTAGATACGCAGTATTTT. This sequence encodes CASSSGTGLDTQYF. V gene TRBV7-9 combines with J gene TRBJ2-3; TRBD1 agrees at 9 bases. The V segment lost 4 bases and the J segment 5 bases; nucleotides outside the gene matches: 4. The germline V gene encodes CDR1 SEHNR and CDR2 FQNEAQ (reference sequence). The CDR3 extends over 14 amino acids.

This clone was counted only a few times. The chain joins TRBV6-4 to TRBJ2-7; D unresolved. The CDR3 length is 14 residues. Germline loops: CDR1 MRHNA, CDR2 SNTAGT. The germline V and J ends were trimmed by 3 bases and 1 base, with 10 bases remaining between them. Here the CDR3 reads CASSEGRVSYEQYF. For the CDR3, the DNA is TGTGCCAGCAGTGAAGGGCGCGTATCCTACGAGCAGTACTTC.

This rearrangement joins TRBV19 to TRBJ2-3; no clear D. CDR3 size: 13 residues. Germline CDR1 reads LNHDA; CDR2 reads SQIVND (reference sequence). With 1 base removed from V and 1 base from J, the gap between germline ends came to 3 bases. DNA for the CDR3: TGTGCCAGTAGTATAGCGGGCACAGATACGCAGTATTTT. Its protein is CASSIAGTDTQYF. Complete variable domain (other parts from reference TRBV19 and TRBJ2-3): DGGITQSPKYLFRKEGQNVTLSCEQNLNHDAMYWYRQDPGQGLRLIYYSQIVNDFQKGDIAEGYSVSREKKESFPLTVTSAQKNPTAFYLCASSIAGTDTQYFGPGTRLTVL.

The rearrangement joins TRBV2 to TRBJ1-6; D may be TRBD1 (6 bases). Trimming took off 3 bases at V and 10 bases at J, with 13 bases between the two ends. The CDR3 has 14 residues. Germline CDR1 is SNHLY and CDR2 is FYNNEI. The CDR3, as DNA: TGTGCCAGCAGTGAGACAGGCCAGAGGTCACCCCTCCACTTT. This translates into CASSETGQRSPLHF.

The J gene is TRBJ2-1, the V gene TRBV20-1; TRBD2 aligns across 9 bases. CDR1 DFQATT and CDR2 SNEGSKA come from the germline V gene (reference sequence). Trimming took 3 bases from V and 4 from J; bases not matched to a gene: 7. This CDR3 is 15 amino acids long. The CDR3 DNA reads TGCAGTGCTAGTTCCCTTAGCGGGGGATACAATGAGCAGTTCTTC. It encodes CSASSLSGGYNEQFF.

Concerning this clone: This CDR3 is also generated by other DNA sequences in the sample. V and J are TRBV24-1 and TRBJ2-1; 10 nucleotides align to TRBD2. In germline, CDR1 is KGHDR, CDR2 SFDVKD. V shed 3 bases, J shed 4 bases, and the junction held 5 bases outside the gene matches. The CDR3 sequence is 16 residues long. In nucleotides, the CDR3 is TGTGCCACCAGTGATCCCACTAGCGGGACTTACAATGAGCAGTTCTTC. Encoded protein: CATSDPTSGTYNEQFF.

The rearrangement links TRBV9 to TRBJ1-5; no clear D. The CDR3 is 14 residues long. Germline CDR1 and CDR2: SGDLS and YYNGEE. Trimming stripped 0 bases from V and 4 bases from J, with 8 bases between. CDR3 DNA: TGTGCCAGCAGCGTAGATGTGGGGAATCAGCCCCAGCATTTT. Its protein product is CASSVDVGNQPQHF.

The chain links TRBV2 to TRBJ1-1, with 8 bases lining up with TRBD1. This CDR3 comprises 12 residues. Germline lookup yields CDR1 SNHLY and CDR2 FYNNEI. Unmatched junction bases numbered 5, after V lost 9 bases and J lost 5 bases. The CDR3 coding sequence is TGTGCCAGTCGACAGGGGAGAACTGAAGCTTTCTTT. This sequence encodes CASRQGRTEAFF. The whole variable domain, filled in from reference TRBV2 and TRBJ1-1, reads EPEVTQTPSHQVTQMGQEVILRCVPISNHLYFYWYRQILGQKVEFLVSFYNNEISEKSEIFDDQFSVERPDGSNFTLKIRSTKLEDSAMYFCASRQGRTEAFFGQGTRLTVV.

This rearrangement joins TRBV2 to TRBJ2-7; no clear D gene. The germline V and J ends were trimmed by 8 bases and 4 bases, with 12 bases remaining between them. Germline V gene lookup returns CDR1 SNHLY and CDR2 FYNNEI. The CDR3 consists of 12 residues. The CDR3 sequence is CASGSARYEQYF. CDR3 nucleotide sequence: TGTGCCAGCGGTAGTGCAAGGTACGAGCAGTACTTC.

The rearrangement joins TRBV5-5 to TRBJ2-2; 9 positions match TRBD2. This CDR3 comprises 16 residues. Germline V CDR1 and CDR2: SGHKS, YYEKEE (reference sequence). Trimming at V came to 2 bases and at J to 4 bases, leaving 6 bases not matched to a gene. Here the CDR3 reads CASSLVAGVATGELFF. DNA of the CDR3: TGTGCCAGCAGCTTAGTAGCGGGAGTGGCCACCGGGGAGCTGTTTTTT.

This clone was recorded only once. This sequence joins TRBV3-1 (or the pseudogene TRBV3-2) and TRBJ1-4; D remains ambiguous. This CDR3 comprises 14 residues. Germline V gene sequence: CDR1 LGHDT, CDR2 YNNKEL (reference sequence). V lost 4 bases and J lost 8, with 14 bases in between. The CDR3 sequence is CASSLTLTEEKLFF. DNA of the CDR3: TGTGCCAGCAGCCTCACCCTGACGGAGGAAAAACTGTTTTTT.

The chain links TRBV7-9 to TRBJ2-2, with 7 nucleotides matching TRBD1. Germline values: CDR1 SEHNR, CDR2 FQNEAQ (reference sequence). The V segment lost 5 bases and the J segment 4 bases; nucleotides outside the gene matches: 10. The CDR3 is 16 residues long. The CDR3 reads CASSRLRGLGTGELFF. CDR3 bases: TGTGCCAGCAGCCGCCTGAGGGGGCTGGGCACCGGGGAGCTGTTTTTT.

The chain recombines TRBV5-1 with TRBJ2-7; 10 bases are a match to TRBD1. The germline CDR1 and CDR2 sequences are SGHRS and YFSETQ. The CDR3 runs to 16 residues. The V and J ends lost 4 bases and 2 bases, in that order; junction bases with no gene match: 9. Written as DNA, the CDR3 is TGCGCCAGCAGCCCCACCCGGGACAGGGGTCCCTACGAGCAGTACTTC. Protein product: CASSPTRDRGPYEQYF.

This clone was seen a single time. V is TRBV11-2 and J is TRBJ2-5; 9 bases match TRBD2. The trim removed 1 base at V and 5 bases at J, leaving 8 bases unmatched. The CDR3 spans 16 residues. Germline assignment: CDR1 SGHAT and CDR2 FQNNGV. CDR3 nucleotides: TGTGCCAGCAGCTTAGCGGCGGGGGGGGTGAGGGAGACCCAGTACTTC. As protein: CASSLAAGGVRETQYF.

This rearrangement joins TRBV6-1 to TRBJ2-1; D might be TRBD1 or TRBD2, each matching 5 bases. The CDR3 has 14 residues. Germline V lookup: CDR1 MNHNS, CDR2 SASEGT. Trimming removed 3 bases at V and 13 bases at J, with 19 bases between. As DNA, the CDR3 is TGTGCCAGCAGTGATAATCCGGGCGATCGGGGCCAGTTCTTC. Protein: CASSDNPGDRGQFF.

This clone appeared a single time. CDR3 coding DNA: TGTGCCAGCGGGTGGGGACAGGATTCGTCACCCCTCCACTTT. Amino acids: CASGWGQDSSPLHF. The chain joins TRBV28 to TRBJ1-6, with 8 bases that match TRBD1. Germline CDR1 reads MDHEN; CDR2 reads SYDVKM. V lost 8 bases, J lost 10 bases, and 10 bases stayed unmatched. There are 14 residues in the CDR3.

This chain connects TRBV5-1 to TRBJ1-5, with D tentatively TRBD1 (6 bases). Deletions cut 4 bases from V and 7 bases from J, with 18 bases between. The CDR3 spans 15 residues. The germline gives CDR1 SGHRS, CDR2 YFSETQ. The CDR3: CASSATTGFDQPQHF. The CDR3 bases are TGCGCCAGCAGCGCCACTACAGGGTTTGACCAGCCCCAGCATTTT. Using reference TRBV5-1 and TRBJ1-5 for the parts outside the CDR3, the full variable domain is KAGVTQTPRYLIKTRGQQVTLSCSPISGHRSVSWYQQTPGQGLQFLFEYFSETQRNKGNFPGRFSGRQFSNSRSEMNVSTLELGDSALYLCASSATTGFDQPQHFGDGTRLSIL.